This T cell receptor (beta chain) was observed in a study of cytomegalovirus exposure and HLA in healthy donors. The wider study: Unique TCRs from HLA-typed donors, approximately 80 million of them, were held in an early data release.

A note on this clone: Antigen unknown.

Germline-derived CDR1 and CDR2 are SGHTA and FQGNSA. Trimming cost V 1 base and J 6 bases, with 5 bases left between them. CDR3 length equals 12 residues. Overall study results and limits: Using the classifier, cytomegalovirus status was reportedly diagnosed with high specificity and sensitivity. When the data were analyzed later, several of the most significant clusters appeared to be linked to common viral pathogens. The authors later linked a missense DCLRE1C variant to TCR beta V- and J-gene trimming.

Researchers ran the PCR with 60 Vbeta and 13 Jbeta primers. Profiled with immunoSEQ multiplex PCR; TCRdb holds only in-frame clones, not every one. The sample holds some 52,000 clones, 73% seen once. The sequencing sample was made of PBMCs. The receptor was derived from a man aged 18 to 29 in good health and CMV-seronegative. The rearrangement uses TRBV7-2 and TRBJ2-3; D remains unclear. The CDR3 reads CASSLDWDTQYF. In DNA, the CDR3 is TGTGCCAGCAGCTTAGACTGGGATACGCAGTATTTT.